These T cell receptor beta chains were read from a single sample in a study of CD8+ T cells in alopecia areata. TCRdb's copy holds only in-frame clones and misses some; the assay was immunoSEQ multiplex PCR. The data contain 150,000 or so clones, about nine tenths of them singletons. Sample: CD8+ T cells sorted from blood, taken at week 0. The receptors originated from a human donor with alopecia areata. Each CDR3 is given with its conserved first and last residue. Each record gives: clone size, J gene, D gene, V gene, CDR3 DNA, CDR3 protein. D genes are given only for firm matches. Expanded clones are given a class, and other clones once, few, many or no size at all.

NA,TRBJ2-1,NA,TRBV6-5,TGTGCCAGCAGTTACTCAGACCTTGAGGGGCAGTTCTTC,CASSYSDLEGQFF
NA,TRBJ2-3,NA,TRBV27,TGTGCCAGCAGACAGGGACTTTTGGATACGCAGTATTTT,CASRQGLLDTQYF
NA,TRBJ1-2,NA,TRBV29-1,TGCAGCGTTCCGGCAGAGACCCTTGGGGGCTACACCTTC,CSVPAETLGGYTF
NA,TRBJ2-3,NA,TRBV29-1,TGCAGCGTTGAAGATACGTATGGTACGCAGTATTTT,CSVEDTYGTQYF
NA,TRBJ2-3,NA,TRBV5-1,TGCGCCAGCGCTCCGGGCCCCACAGATACGCAGTATTTT,CASAPGPTDTQYF
few,TRBJ1-1,NA,TRBV2,TGTGCCAGCAGTTTAGGCCCCACTGAAGCTTTCTTT,CASSLGPTEAFF
NA,TRBJ2-1,TRBD2,TRBV29-1,TGCAGCGTTGGGGCGGGACTAACCTACAATGAGCAGTTCTTC,CSVGAGLTYNEQFF
NA,TRBJ1-4,NA,TRBV6-5,TGTGCCAGCAGTTACTCGAACGGGGGAGAAAAACTGTTTTTT,CASSYSNGGEKLFF
NA,TRBJ2-7,NA,TRBV10-2,TGCGCCAGCAGTGAAGGCAGGGCGCACGAGCAGTACTTC,CASSEGRAHEQYF
NA,TRBJ2-3,NA,TRBV11-2,TGTGCCAGCAGCTTATTCCGGAGCACAGATACGCAGTATTTT,CASSLFRSTDTQYF